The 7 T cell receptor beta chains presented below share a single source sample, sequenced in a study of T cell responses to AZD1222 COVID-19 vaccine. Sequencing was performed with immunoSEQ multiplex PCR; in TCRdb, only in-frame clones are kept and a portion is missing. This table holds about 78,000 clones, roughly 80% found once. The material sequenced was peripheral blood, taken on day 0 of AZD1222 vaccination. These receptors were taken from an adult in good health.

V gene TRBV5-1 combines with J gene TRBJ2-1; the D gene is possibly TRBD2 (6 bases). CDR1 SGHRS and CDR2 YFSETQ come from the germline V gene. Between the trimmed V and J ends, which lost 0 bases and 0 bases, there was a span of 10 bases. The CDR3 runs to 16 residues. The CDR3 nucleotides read TGCGCCAGCAGCTTGGGACGGGGAGGCTCCTACAATGAGCAGTTCTTC. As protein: CASSLGRGGSYNEQFF.

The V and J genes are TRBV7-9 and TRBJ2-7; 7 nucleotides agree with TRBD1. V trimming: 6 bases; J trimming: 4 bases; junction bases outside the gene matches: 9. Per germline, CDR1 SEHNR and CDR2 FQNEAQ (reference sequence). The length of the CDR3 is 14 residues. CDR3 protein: CASSADRAPYEQYF. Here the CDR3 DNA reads TGTGCCAGCAGTGCCGACAGGGCCCCATACGAGCAGTACTTC.

This chain's CDR3 is CASSQENQPQHF. The DNA of the CDR3 is TGTGCCAGCTCACAGGAGAATCAGCCCCAGCATTTT. The chain recombines TRBV18 with TRBJ1-5; D is unclear. V was trimmed by 4 bases and J by 4 bases, leaving 5 bases between them. This CDR3 has 12 residues. CDR1 is KGHSH, CDR2 LQKENI, per germline.

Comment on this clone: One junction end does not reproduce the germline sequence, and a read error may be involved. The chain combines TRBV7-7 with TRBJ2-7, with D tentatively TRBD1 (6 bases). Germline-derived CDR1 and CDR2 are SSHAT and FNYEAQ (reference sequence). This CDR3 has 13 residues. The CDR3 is CASSPNRDNEQYF. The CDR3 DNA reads TGTGCTAGCAGCCCCAACCGGGACAATGAGCAGTACTTC.

CDR3 DNA: TGTGCCAGCAGCGACGGACTAGCGGGCGGCTCTGGGGCCAACGTCCTGACTTTC. It translates to CASSDGLAGGSGANVLTF. The chain is built from TRBV7-2 and TRBJ2-6, with 11 bases that match TRBD2. The germline V gene has CDR1 SGHTA and CDR2 FQGNSA. The CDR3 contains 18 residues. The V segment lost 5 bases and the J segment 0 bases; nucleotides outside the gene matches: 6.

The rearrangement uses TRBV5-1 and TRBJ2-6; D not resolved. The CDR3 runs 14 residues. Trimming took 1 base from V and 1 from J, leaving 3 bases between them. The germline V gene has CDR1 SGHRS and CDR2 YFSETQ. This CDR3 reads CASSLQSGANVLTF. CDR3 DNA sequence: TGCGCCAGCAGCTTGCAGTCTGGGGCCAACGTCCTGACTTTC.

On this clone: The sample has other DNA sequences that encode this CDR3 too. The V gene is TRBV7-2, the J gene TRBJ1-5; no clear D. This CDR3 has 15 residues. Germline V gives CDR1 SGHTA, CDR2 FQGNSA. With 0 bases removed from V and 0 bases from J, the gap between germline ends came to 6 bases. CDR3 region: CASSLAGLSNQPQHF. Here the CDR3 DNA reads TGTGCCAGCAGCTTAGCCGGACTTAGCAATCAGCCCCAGCATTTT.